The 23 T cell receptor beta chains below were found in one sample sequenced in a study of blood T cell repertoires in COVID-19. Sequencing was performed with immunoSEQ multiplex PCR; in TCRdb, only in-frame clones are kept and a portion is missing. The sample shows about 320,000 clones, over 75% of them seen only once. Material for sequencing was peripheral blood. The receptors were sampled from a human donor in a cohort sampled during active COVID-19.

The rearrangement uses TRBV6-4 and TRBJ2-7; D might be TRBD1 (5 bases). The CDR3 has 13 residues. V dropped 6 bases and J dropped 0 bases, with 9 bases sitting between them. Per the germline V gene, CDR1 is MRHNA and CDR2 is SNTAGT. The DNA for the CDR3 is TGTGCCAGCAGAGGGGATGGCTCCTACGAGCAGTACTTC. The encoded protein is CASRGDGSYEQYF.

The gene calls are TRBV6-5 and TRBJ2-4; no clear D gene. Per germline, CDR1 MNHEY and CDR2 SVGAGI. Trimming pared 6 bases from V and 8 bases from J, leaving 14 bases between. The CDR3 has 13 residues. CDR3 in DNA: TGTGCCAGCAGGTCTCGGGTGGTCGACATTCAGTACTTC. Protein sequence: CASRSRVVDIQYF.

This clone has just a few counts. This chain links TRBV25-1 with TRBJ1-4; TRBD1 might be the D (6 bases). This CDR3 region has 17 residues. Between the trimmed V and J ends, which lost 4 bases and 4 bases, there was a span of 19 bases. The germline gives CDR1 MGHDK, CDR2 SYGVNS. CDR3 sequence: CASSAREYRAGNEKLFF. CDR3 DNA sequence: TGTGCCAGCAGTGCAAGAGAATACAGGGCTGGTAATGAAAAACTGTTTTTT. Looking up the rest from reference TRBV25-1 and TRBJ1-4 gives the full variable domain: EADIYQTPRYLVIGTGKKITLECSQTMGHDKMYWYQQDPGMELHLIHYSYGVNSTEKGDLSSESTVSRIRTEHFPLTLESARPSHTSQYLCASSAREYRAGNEKLFFGSGTQLSVL.

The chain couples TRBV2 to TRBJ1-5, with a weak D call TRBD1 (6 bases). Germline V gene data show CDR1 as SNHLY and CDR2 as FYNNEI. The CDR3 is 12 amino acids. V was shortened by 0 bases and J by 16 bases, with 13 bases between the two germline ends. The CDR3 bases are TGTGCCAGCAGTGAAGCGAACAGGGTAGAACATTTT. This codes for CASSEANRVEHF.

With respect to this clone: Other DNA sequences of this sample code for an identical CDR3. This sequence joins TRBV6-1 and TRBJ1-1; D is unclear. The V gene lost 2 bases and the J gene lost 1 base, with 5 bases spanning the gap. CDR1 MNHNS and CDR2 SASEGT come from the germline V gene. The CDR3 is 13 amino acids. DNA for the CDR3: TGTGCCAGCAGTGAACGGGAGAACACTGAAGCTTTCTTT. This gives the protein CASSERENTEAFF.

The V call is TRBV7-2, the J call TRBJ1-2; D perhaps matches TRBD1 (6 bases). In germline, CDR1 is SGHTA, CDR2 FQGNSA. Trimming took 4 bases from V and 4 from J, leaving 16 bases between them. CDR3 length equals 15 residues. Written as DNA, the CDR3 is TGTGCCAGCAGCTCACAGGGCTCCCGGGGCTATGGCTACACCTTC. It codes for CASSSQGSRGYGYTF.

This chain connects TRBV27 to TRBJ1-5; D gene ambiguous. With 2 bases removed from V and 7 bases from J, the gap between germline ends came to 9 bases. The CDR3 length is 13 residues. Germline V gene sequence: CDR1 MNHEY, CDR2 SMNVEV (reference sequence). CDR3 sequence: CASSLAVLQPQHF. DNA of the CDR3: TGTGCCAGCAGTTTAGCGGTTCTACAGCCCCAGCATTTT.

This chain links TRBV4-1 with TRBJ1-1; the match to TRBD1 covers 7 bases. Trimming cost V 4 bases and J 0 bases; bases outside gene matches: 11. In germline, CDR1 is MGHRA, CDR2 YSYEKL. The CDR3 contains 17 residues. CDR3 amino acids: CASSPLDRSGLNTEAFF. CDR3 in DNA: TGCGCCAGCAGCCCCCTGGACAGGTCGGGGTTGAACACTGAAGCTTTCTTT.

DNA for the CDR3: TGTGCCAGCAGTGAAGGGACAGGGGGCGTTGGCTACACCTTC. Its protein product is CASSEGTGGVGYTF. V usage is TRBV2 and J usage is TRBJ1-2, with TRBD1 matching 11 bases. Germline-derived CDR1 and CDR2 are SNHLY and FYNNEI. Germline trimming cut 1 base from V and 7 bases from J; bases unmatched to any gene: 2. The CDR3 loop spans 14 amino acids. Variable domain in full (rest from reference TRBV2 and TRBJ1-2): EPEVTQTPSHQVTQMGQEVILRCVPISNHLYFYWYRQILGQKVEFLVSFYNNEISEKSEIFDDQFSVERPDGSNFTLKIRSTKLEDSAMYFCASSEGTGGVGYTFGSGTRLTVV.

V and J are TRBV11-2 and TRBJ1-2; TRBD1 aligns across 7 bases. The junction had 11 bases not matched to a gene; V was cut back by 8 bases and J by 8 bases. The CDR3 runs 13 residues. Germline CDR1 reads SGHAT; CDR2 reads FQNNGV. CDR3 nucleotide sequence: TGTGCCAGCTGGGACAGACAGTCTCGCGGCTACACCTTC. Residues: CASWDRQSRGYTF.

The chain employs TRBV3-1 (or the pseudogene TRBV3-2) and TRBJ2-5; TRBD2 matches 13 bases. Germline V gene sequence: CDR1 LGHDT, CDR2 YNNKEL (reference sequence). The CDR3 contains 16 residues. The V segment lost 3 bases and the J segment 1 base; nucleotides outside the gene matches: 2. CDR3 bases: TGTGCCAGCAGCCAGACTAGCGGGGGGCTCCAAGAGACCCAGTACTTC. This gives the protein CASSQTSGGLQETQYF.

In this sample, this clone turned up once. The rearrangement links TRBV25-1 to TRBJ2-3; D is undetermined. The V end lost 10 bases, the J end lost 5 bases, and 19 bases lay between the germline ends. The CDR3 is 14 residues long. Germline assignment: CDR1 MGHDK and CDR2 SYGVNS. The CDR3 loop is CATAGLFGGDTQYF. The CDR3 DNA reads TGTGCCACCGCCGGCCTCTTCGGCGGAGATACGCAGTATTTT.

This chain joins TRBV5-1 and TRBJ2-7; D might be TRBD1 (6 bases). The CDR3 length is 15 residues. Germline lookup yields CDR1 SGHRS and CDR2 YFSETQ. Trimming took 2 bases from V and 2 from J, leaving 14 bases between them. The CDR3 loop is CASSFTGLSPYEQYF. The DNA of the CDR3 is TGCGCCAGCAGCTTTACAGGGCTTTCCCCCTACGAGCAGTACTTC.

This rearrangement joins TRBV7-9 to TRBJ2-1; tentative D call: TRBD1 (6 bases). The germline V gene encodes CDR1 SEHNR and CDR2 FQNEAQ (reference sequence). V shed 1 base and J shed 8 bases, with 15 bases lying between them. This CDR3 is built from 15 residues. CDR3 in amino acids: CASSLVVGAGDEQFF. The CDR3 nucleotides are TGTGCCAGCAGCTTAGTTGTGGGGGCAGGTGATGAGCAGTTCTTC.

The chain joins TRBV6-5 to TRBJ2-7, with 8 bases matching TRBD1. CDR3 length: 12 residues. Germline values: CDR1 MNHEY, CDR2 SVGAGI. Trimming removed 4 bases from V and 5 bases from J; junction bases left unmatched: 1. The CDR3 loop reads CASSSGGHEQYF. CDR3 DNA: TGTGCCAGCAGTTCAGGGGGCCACGAGCAGTACTTC.

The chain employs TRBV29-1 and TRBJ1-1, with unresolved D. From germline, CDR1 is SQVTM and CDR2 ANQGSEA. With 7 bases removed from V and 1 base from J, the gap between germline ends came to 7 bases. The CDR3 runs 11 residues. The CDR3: CSALRNTEAFF. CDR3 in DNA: TGCAGCGCCCTCAGGAACACTGAAGCTTTCTTT.

This CDR3 is CASRLDRDYKAFF. CDR3 bases: TGTGCCAGCAGGCTAGACAGGGATTATAAAGCTTTCTTT. V and J are TRBV6-5 and TRBJ1-1, with 7 positions matching TRBD1. Trimming removed 6 bases from V and 9 bases from J; junction bases left unmatched: 10. This CDR3 has 13 residues. Germline assignment: CDR1 MNHEY and CDR2 SVGAGI.

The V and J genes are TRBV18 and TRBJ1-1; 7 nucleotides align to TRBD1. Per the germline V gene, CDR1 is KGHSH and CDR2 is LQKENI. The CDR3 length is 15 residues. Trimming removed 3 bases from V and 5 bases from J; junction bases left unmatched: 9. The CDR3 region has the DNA TGTGCCAGCTCACCCATGGACAGGTCGCAGACTGAAGCTTTCTTT. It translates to CASSPMDRSQTEAFF.

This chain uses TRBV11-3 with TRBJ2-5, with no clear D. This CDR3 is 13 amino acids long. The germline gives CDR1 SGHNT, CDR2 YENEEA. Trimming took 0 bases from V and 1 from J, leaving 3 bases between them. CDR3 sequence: CASSLESQETQYF. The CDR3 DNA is TGTGCCAGCAGCTTAGAGAGCCAAGAGACCCAGTACTTC.

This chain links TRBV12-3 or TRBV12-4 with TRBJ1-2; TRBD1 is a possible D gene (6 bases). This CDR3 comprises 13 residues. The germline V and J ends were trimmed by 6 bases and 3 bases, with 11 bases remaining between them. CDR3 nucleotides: TGTGCCAGCAGACAGGGTTTTTACTATGGCTACACCTTC. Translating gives CASRQGFYYGYTF.

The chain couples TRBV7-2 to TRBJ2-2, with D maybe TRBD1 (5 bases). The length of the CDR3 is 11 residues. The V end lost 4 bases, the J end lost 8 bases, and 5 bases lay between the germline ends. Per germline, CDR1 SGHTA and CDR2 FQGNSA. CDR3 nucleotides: TGTGCCAGCAGCTGGACAGGGGAGCTGTTTTTT. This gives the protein CASSWTGELFF.

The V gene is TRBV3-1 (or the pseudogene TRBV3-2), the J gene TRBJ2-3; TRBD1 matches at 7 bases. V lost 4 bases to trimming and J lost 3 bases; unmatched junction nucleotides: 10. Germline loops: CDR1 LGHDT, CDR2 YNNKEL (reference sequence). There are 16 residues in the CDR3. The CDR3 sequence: CASSRLLGQRTDTQYF. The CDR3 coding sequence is TGTGCCAGCAGCCGGCTCCTGGGACAGCGTACAGATACGCAGTATTTT.

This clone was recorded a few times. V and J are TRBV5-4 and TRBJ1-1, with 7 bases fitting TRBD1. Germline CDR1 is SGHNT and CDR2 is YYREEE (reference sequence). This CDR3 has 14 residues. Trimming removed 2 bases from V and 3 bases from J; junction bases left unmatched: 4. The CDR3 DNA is TGTGCCAGCAGCTTTCAGGGGGTAGACACTGAAGCTTTCTTT. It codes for CASSFQGVDTEAFF.